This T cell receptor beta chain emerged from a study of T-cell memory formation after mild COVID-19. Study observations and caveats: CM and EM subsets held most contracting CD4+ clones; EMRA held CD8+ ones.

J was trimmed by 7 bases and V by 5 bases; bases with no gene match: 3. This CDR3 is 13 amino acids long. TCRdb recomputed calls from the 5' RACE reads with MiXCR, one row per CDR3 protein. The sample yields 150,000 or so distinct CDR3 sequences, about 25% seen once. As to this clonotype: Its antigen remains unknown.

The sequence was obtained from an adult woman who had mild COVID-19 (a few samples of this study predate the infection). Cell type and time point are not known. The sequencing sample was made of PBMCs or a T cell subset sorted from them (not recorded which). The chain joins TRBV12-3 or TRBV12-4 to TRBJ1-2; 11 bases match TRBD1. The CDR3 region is CASSGQGAGGYTF. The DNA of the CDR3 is TGTGCCAGCAGTGGACAGGGGGCAGGTGGCTACACCTTC.